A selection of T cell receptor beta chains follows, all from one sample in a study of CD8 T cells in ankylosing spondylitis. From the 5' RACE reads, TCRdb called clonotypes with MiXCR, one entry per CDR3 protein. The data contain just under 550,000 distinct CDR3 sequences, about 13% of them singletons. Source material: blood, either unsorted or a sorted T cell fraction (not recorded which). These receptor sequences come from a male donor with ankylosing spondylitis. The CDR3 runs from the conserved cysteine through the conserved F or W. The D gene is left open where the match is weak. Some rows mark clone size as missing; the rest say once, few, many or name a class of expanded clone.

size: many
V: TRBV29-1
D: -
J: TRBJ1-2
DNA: TGCAGCGTTGACCATCAAGCTAACTATGGCTACACCTTC
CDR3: CSVDHQANYGYTF

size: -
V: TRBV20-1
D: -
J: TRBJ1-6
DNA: TGCAGTGCTGCCCCCAGAGGGCGCTATAATTCACCCCTCCACTTT
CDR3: CSAAPRGRYNSPLHF

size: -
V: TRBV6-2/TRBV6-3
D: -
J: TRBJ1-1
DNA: TGTGCCAGCACGCCAGGAGCCACTTACACTGAAGCTTTCTTT
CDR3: CASTPGATYTEAFF

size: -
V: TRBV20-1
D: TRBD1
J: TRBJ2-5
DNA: TGCAGTGCCCCGGACAGGGGTGGGCAAGAGACCCAGTACTTC
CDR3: CSAPDRGGQETQYF

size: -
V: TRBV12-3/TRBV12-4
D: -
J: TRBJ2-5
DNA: TGTGCCAGCAGTCCAGGGCCGGAGACCCAGTACTTC
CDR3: CASSPGPETQYF

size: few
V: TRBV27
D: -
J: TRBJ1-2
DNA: TGTGCCAGCGCTTCTCACCAGAAAGGCGGCGGCTACACCTTC
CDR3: CASASHQKGGGYTF

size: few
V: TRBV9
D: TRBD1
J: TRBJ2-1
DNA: TGTGCCAGCAGCGTAAGACAGGGTCTCTACAATGAGCAGTTCTTC
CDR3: CASSVRQGLYNEQFF

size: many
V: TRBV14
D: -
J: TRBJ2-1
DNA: TGTGCCAGCAGCCAAGTCGGGGGCTACAATGAGCAGTTCTTC
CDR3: CASSQVGGYNEQFF

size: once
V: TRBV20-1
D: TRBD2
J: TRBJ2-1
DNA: TGCAGTGCTAGAGGACTAGCGGAGATTAATGAGCAGTTCTTC
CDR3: CSARGLAEINEQFF

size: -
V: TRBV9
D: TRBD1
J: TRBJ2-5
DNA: TGTGCCAGCAGCGGAGGGACAGATTACGAGACCCAGTACTTC
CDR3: CASSGGTDYETQYF

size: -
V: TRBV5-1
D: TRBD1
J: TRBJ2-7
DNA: TGCGCCAGCAGCTCCGGGACAGGCGGATACGAGCAGTACTTC
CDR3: CASSSGTGGYEQYF

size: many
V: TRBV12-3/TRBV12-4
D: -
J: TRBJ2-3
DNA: TGTGCCAGCAGTTTAGCGGGTGTTTCAGATACGCAGTATTTT
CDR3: CASSLAGVSDTQYF

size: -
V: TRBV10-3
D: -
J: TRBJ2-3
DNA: TGTGCCATCAGTGAGTTTGCGGTGGGCGGAGATACGCAGTATTTT
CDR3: CAISEFAVGGDTQYF

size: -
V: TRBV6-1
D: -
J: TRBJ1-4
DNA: TGTGCCAGCACTAACAGGGAATCCAAACTGTTTTTT
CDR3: CASTNRESKLFF

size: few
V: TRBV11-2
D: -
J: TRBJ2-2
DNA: TGTGCCAGCAGCGAGGGTAGGGCGTCCACCGGGGAGCTGTTTTTT
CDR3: CASSEGRASTGELFF

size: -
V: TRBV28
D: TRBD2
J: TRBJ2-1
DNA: TGTGCCAGCAGTATACTAGCGTCAAATGAGCAGTTCTTC
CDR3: CASSILASNEQFF

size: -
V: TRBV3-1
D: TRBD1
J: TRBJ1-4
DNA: TGTGCCAGCAGCCCTATACCCGGACAGGGCGGTGAAAAACTGTTTTTT
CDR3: CASSPIPGQGGEKLFF

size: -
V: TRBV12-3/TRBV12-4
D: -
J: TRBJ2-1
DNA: TGTGCCTTCAGTTTAGCCCTTCCCTTAGCTAGCAATTTGTTCAATGAGCAGTTCTTC
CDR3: CAFSLALPLASNLFNEQFF

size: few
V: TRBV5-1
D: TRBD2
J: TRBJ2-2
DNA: TGCGCCAGCACCGCGCCGGGGCGGGAGAGTCATGGCGGGGAGCTGTTTTTT
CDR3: CASTAPGRESHGGELFF

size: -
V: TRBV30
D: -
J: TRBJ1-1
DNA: TGTGCCTGGACAGGCGTTTTTGAAGCTTTCTTT
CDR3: CAWTGVFEAFF

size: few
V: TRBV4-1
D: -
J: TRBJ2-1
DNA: TGCGCCAGCAGCTTCTTCGGGGCCTACAATGAGCAGTTCTTC
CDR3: CASSFFGAYNEQFF

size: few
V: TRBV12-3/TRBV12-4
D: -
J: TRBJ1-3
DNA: TGTGCCAGCACCCGGACCGGGGGCGAACGAAACACCATATATTTT
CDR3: CASTRTGGERNTIYF

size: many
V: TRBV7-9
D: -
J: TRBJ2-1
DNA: TGTGCCAGCATCAAAGGGCTCCCACCCTCCTACAATGAGCAGTTCTTC
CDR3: CASIKGLPPSYNEQFF

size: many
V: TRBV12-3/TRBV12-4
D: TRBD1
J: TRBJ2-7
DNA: TGTGCCAGCAGTTTTTCAGGGGGCAACGAGCAGTACTTC
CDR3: CASSFSGGNEQYF

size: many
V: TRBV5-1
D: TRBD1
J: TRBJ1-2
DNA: TGCGCCAGCAGCCCAGGGACAGAGTATGGCTACACCTTC
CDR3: CASSPGTEYGYTF

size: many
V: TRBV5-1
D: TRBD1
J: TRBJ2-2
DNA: TGCGCCAGCAGCCGGACAGGGTCTAGTGGCGGGGAGCTGTTTTTT
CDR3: CASSRTGSSGGELFF

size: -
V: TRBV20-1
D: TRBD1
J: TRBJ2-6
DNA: TGCAGTGCTAGAGTCCCCCCAACGGACAGGGAGGTCTTTTCGGGAGCCAACGTCCTGACTTTC
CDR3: CSARVPPTDREVFSGANVLTF

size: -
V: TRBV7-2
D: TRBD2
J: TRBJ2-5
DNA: TGTGCCAGCAGCCCCAGGAGCGGGACCGGCCAAGAGACCCAGTACTTC
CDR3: CASSPRSGTGQETQYF

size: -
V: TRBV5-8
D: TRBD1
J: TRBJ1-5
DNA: TGTGCCAGCAGCCCAGGACAGGGATACGATCAGCCCCAGCATTTT
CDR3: CASSPGQGYDQPQHF

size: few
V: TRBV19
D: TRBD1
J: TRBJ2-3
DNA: TGTGCCAGTAGTTCCACCCAAGGGACAGGGAATTGGCAAGATACGCAGTATTTT
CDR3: CASSSTQGTGNWQDTQYF

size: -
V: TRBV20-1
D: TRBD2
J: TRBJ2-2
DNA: TGCAGTGCTACGACCGGGAGGGCCATCGGGGAGCTGTTTTTT
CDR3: CSATTGRAIGELFF

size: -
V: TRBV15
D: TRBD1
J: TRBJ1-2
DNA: TGTGCCACCAGCGGCGACAGGGGGTTGGGCTACACCTTC
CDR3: CATSGDRGLGYTF

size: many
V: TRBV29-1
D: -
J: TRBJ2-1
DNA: TGCAGCGTTGAATATTTGAAGACTGGTCAGAGTGAGCAGTTCTTC
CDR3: CSVEYLKTGQSEQFF

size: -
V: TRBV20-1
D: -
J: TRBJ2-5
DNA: TGCAGTGCTAGAGATATTAGGAGAAGTGAGACCCAGTACTTC
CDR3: CSARDIRRSETQYF

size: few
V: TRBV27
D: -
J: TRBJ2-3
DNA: TGTGCCAGCAGTTTAATGGGAAGTAGTAAAGATACGCAGTATTTT
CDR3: CASSLMGSSKDTQYF

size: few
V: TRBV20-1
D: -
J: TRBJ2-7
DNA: TGCAGTGCTCCTAGAGATGGTAGCGGTCCCGCTGCCTACGAGCAGTACTTC
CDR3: CSAPRDGSGPAAYEQYF

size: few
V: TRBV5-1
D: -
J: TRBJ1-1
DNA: TGCGCCAGCAGCTACGACGGACACACTGAAGCTTTCTTT
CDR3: CASSYDGHTEAFF

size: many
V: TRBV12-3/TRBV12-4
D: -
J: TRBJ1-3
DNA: TGTGCCAGCAGTCCCCCTTTGCGGGTTGGAGGAAACACCATATATTTT
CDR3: CASSPPLRVGGNTIYF

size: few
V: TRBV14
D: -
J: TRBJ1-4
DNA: TGTGCCAGCAGCCAAGAGGGGGAGGGGACGAATGAAAAACTGTTTTTT
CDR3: CASSQEGEGTNEKLFF

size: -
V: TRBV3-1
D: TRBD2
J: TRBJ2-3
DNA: TGTGCCAGCAGCTTCGCGGGGGGGCCACAGTATTTT
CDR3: CASSFAGGPQYF

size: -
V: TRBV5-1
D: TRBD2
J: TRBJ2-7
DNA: TGCGCCAGCAGCTTTTCCTTAACTAGCGAGAGGGATCGCCGGTACGAGCAGTACTTC
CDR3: CASSFSLTSERDRRYEQYF